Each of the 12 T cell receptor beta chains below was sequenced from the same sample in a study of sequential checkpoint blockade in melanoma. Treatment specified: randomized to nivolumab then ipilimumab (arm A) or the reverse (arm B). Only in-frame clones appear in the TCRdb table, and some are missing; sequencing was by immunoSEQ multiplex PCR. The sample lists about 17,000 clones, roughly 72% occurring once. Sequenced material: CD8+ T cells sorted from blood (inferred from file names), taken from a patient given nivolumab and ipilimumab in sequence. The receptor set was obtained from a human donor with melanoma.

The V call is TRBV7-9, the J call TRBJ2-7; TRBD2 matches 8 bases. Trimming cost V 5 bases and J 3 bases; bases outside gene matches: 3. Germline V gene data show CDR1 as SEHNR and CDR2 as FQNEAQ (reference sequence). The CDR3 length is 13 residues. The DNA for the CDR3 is TGTGCCAGCAGCCAGGGACTAGTCTACGAGCAGTACTTC. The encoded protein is CASSQGLVYEQYF. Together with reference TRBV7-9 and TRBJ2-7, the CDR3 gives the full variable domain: DTGVSQNPRHKITKRGQNVTFRCDPISEHNRLYWYRQTLGQGPEFLTYFQNEAQLEKSRLLSDRFSAERPKGSFSTLEIQRTEQGDSAMYLCASSQGLVYEQYFGPGTRLTVT.

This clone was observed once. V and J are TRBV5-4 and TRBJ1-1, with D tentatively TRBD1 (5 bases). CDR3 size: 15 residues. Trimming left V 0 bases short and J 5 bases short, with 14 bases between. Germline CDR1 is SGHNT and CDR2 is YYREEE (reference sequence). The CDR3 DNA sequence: TGTGCCAGCAGCTTGGCCATGAAGGGGTGGACTGAAGCTTTCTTT. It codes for CASSLAMKGWTEAFF.

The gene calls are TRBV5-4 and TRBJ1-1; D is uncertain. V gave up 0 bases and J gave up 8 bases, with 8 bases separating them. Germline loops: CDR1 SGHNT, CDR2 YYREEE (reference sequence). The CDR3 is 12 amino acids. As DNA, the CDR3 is TGTGCCAGCAGCTTGGGGGCAGGCGAAGCTTTCTTT. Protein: CASSLGAGEAFF.

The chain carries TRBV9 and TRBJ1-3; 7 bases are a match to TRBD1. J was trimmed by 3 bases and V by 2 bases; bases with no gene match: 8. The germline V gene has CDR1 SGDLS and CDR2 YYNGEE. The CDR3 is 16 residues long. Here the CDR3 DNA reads TGTGCCAGCAGCGTGAGAGAGGGGGCCATTGGAAACACCATATATTTT. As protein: CASSVREGAIGNTIYF.

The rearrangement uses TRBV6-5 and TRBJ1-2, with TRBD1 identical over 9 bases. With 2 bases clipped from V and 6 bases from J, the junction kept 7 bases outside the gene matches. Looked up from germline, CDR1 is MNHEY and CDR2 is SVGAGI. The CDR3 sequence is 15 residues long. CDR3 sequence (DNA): TGTGCCAGCAGTTACCGGGACAGGGTAATGGATGGCTACACCTTC. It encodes CASSYRDRVMDGYTF.

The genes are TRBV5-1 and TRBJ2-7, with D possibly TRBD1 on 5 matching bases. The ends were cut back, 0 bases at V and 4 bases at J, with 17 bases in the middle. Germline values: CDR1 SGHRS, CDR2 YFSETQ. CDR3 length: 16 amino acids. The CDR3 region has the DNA TGCGCCAGCAGCTTGGGGGCAGGCGTGGGGCAATACGAGCAGTACTTC. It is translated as CASSLGAGVGQYEQYF.

CDR3 in amino acids: CASSQDWTGGAVEQYF. Here the CDR3 DNA reads TGTGCCAGCAGCCAAGATTGGACAGGGGGCGCAGTCGAGCAGTACTTC. The chain is built from TRBV4-2 and TRBJ2-7, with 11 nucleotides matching TRBD1. The length of the CDR3 is 16 residues. The ends lost 0 bases at V and 6 bases at J; junction bases unmatched: 7. Germline V gene data show CDR1 as LGHNA and CDR2 as YNFKEQ.

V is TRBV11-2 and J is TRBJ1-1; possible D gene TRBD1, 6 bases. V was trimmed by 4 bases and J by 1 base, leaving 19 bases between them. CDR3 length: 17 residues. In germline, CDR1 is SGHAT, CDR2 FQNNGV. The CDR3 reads CASSSPGQNLKNTEAFF. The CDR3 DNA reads TGTGCCAGCAGCTCACCGGGACAAAACTTAAAGAACACTGAAGCTTTCTTT.

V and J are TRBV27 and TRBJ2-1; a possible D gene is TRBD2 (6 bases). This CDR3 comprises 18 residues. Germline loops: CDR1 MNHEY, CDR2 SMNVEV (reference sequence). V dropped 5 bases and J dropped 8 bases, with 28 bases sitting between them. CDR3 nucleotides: TGTGCCAGCAGTCCGATCACGTCATCCGGAGGGCCTTCGGATGAGCAGTTCTTC. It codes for CASSPITSSGGPSDEQFF.

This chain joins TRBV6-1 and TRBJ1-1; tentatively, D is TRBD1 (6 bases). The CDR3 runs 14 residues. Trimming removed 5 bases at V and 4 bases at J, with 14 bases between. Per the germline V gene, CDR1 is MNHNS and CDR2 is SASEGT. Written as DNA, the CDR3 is TGTGCCAGCAGTCGGACAGATGATTCCACTGAAGCTTTCTTT. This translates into CASSRTDDSTEAFF.

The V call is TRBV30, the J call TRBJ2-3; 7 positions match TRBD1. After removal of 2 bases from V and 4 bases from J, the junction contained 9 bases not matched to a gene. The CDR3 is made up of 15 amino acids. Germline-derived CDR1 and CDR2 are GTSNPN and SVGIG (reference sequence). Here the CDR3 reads CAWSIITTGADTQYF. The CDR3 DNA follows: TGTGCCTGGAGTATCATAACCACAGGGGCAGATACGCAGTATTTT.

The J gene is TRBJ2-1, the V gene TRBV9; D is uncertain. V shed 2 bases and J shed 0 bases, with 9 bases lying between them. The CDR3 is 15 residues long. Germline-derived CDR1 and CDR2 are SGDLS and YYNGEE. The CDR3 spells CASSVAASSYNEQFF. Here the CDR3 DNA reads TGTGCCAGCAGCGTGGCGGCAAGCTCCTACAATGAGCAGTTCTTC.